The 17 T cell receptor beta chains in this list originate from one sample, sequenced in a study of T cell repertoires in cytomegalovirus infection. TCRdb used MiXCR to reprocess the reads, holding one entry per CDR3 protein. The table shows about 680,000 distinct CDR3 sequences, with roughly a quarter occurring only once. Material for sequencing was CD8+ T cells from PBMCs. These receptors were taken from a human donor in good health (CMV status not recorded). Some clones in this sample may be carry-over from other donors' samples.

This clonotype was observed at least ten times. The chain joins TRBV7-8 to TRBJ2-1; a weak D match, TRBD2 (6 bases). CDR1 is SGHVS, CDR2 FQNEAQ, per germline. The CDR3 has 14 amino acids. Between the trimmed V and J ends, which lost 3 bases and 4 bases, there was a span of 10 bases. CDR3 protein: CASSLEGQYNEQFF. Here the CDR3 DNA reads TGTGCCAGCAGCTTGGAGGGGCAGTACAATGAGCAGTTCTTC.

Note on this clonotype: The junction departs from the called germline gene at one end, perhaps through a read error. The rearrangement links TRBV13 to TRBJ2-1; a possible D gene is TRBD1 (6 bases). CDR1 is PRHDT, CDR2 FYEKMQ, per germline (reference sequence). The CDR3 length is 12 residues. For the CDR3, the DNA is TGTGCCAGCAGCTTCGGGGACAATGAGCGGTTCTTC. Translated, it gives CASSFGDNERFF.

For the CDR3, the DNA is TGTGCCAGCAGTTACGGGCTAGCGGGGGGGCCTGGTGAGCAGTTCTTC. It translates to CASSYGLAGGPGEQFF. V and J are TRBV6-5 and TRBJ2-1, with TRBD2 matching over 12 bases. V lost 2 bases and J lost 9; bases outside the gene matches: 8. CDR3 length equals 16 residues. The germline V gene encodes CDR1 MNHEY and CDR2 SVGAGI.

This clonotype was seen at least ten times. The rearrangement uses TRBV2 and TRBJ2-1, with D tentatively TRBD2 (5 bases). Trimming cost V 8 bases and J 8 bases, with 13 bases left between them. Germline-derived CDR1 and CDR2 are SNHLY and FYNNEI. This CDR3 has 12 residues. CDR3 DNA sequence: TGTGCCAGCGACGACCGAGGGTATGAGCAGTTCTTC. It codes for CASDDRGYEQFF.

The chain has TRBV29-1 and TRBJ2-1, with 10 bases aligning to TRBD2. Germline CDR1 SQVTM, CDR2 ANQGSEA. CDR3 length: 13 residues. Unmatched junction bases numbered 11, after V lost 6 bases and J lost 12 bases. CDR3 bases: TGCAGCGTGGCCGGGACTAGCGACGTGTGGCAGTTCTTC. This sequence encodes CSVAGTSDVWQFF.

The rearrangement links TRBV7-9 to TRBJ2-1; D perhaps matches TRBD2 (6 bases). CDR1 and CDR2 (germline): SEHNR, FQNEAQ (reference sequence). The CDR3 spans 17 residues. Trimming shortened V by 0 bases and J by 1 base, and 13 bases separated the two germline ends. CDR3 coding DNA: TGTGCCAGCAGCTTAGCCCCGGGACTCAAATCCTACAATGAGCAGTTCTTC. Translating it yields CASSLAPGLKSYNEQFF.

The table lists this clonotype with many counts. The chain recombines TRBV6-2 or TRBV6-3 with TRBJ2-7, with D maybe TRBD1 (5 bases). CDR1 MNHEY and CDR2 SVGEGT come from the germline V gene. Trimming left V 4 bases short and J 4 bases short, with 20 bases between. The CDR3 is 16 amino acids. The CDR3 DNA reads as TGTGCCAGCAGTTCCGGGCCACGACAGATATCTTACGAGCAGTACTTC. Protein sequence: CASSSGPRQISYEQYF.

This clonotype showed up just a few times. This chain's CDR3 is CASSYFAGLAGVSNEQFF. Here the CDR3 DNA reads TGTGCCAGCAGTTACTTCGCGGGACTAGCGGGGGTATCCAATGAGCAGTTCTTC. The chain carries TRBV6-5 and TRBJ2-1; 14 bases are shared with TRBD2. The V and J ends lost 1 base and 6 bases, in that order; junction bases with no gene match: 8. Germline CDR1 reads MNHEY; CDR2 reads SVGAGI. The CDR3 consists of 18 residues.

This clonotype has a handful of counts. V usage is TRBV20-1 and J usage is TRBJ2-3; 9 bases align to TRBD1. Germline trimming cut 1 base from V and 0 bases from J; bases unmatched to any gene: 20. The CDR3 is 21 amino acids. Germline CDR1 and CDR2: DFQATT and SNEGSKA (reference sequence). The CDR3 spells CSARVYGNTGQGIFSTDTQYF. CDR3 in DNA: TGCAGTGCTAGAGTATACGGGAATACGGGACAGGGAATATTTAGCACAGATACGCAGTATTTT.

This clonotype was detected many times. V and J are TRBV7-9 and TRBJ2-1, with a weak D call TRBD2 (6 bases). V was cut by 4 bases and J by 5 bases, with 15 bases left in between. Looked up from germline, CDR1 is SEHNR and CDR2 is FQNEAQ (reference sequence). The CDR3 covers 15 residues. The CDR3 bases are TGTGCCAGCAGCTCCCGAGTTTCGGGGGACAATGAGCAGTTCTTC. It is translated as CASSSRVSGDNEQFF.

This clonotype was found many times. This CDR3 reads CASSKLDQHEQYF. CDR3 nucleotide sequence: TGTGCCAGCAGCAAACTAGATCAGCACGAGCAGTACTTC. V gene TRBV7-2 combines with J gene TRBJ2-7; D possibly corresponds to TRBD2 (5 bases). V dropped 5 bases and J dropped 5 bases, with 13 bases sitting between them. In germline, CDR1 is SGHTA, CDR2 FQGNSA. The CDR3 contains 13 residues. The complete variable domain, with remaining parts taken from reference TRBV7-2 and TRBJ2-7, reads GAGVSQSPSNKVTEKGKDVELRCDPISGHTALYWYRQSLGQGLEFLIYFQGNSAPDKSGLPSDRFSAERTGGSVSTLTIQRTQQEDSAVYLCASSKLDQHEQYFGPGTRLTVT.

The table lists this clonotype with a few counts. This chain joins TRBV5-4 and TRBJ1-1, with D perhaps TRBD1 (5 bases). Germline values: CDR1 SGHNT, CDR2 YYREEE (reference sequence). The CDR3 spans 15 residues. The V and J ends lost 3 bases and 8 bases respectively, with 20 bases between them. Written as DNA, the CDR3 is TGTGCCAGCAGCTACCCGGGGAGGGGAAGGGTAGAAGCTTTCTTT. The encoded protein is CASSYPGRGRVEAFF.

This sequence joins TRBV6-2 or TRBV6-3 and TRBJ2-7; D remains unclear. Trimming took off 2 bases at V and 9 bases at J, with 20 bases between the two ends. The CDR3 runs to 15 residues. CDR1 is MNHEY and CDR2 is SVGEGT in the germline V gene. CDR3 nucleotides: TGTGCCAGCAGTTACGGGAACGGACCCTACTCCGGGCAGTACGTC. Protein product: CASSYGNGPYSGQYV.

This clonotype was picked up a small number of times. This chain joins TRBV7-6 and TRBJ2-6, with 7 bases matching TRBD1. In germline, CDR1 is SGHVS, CDR2 FNYEAQ. The CDR3 runs 17 residues. With 3 bases clipped from V and 0 bases from J, the junction kept 5 bases outside the gene matches. The DNA for the CDR3 is TGTGCCAGCAGCTTTAAGCAGGGGGACTCTGGGGCCAACGTCCTGACTTTC. This translates into CASSFKQGDSGANVLTF.

This clonotype was recorded many times. CDR3: CASSFEDDEKLFF. CDR3 in DNA: TGTGCCAGCAGTTTCGAGGATGATGAAAAACTGTTTTTT. The chain is built from TRBV28 and TRBJ1-4; D is unclear. This CDR3 contains 13 residues. Looked up from germline, CDR1 is MDHEN and CDR2 is SYDVKM. Trimming stripped 3 bases from V and 6 bases from J, with 8 bases between.

This clonotype was counted many times. This rearrangement joins TRBV7-8 to TRBJ2-3; 10 bases fit TRBD2. CDR1 SGHVS and CDR2 FQNEAQ come from the germline V gene. The CDR3 has 15 residues. V trimming: 5 bases; J trimming: 6 bases; junction bases outside the gene matches: 8. CDR3 DNA: TGTGCCAGCAGCCAGAGCGGGGGGGCCGTTGATACGCAGTATTTT. Amino acid sequence: CASSQSGGAVDTQYF.

Comments on this clonotype: A read error may account for a junction end that differs from germline. The genes are TRBV7-3 and TRBJ2-1, with D tentatively TRBD1 or TRBD2 (5 bases each). The CDR3 spans 15 residues. CDR1 and CDR2 (germline): SGHTA, FQGTGA. CDR3 sequence: CVSSRVAGAYNEQFF. The CDR3, as DNA: TGTGTCAGCAGCCGGGTCGCCGGGGCTTACAATGAGCAGTTCTTC.